The 15 T cell receptor beta chains below were found in one sample sequenced in a study of CD8+ T cells in alopecia areata. Specified treatment: oral pan-JAK inhibitor, 5-10 mg twice daily. Sequencing templates came from extracted RNA that was reverse transcribed into cDNA. Sequencing used immunoSEQ multiplex PCR; TCRdb keeps in-frame clones, though not all of them. The table records around 200,000 clones, roughly three fifths of them present only once. The specimen was CD8+ T cells sorted from blood, collected at week 24, from a patient treated with tofacitinib. These receptors came from a human donor with alopecia areata.

The chain links TRBV6-6 to TRBJ1-6; D is unclear. In germline, CDR1 is MNHNY, CDR2 SVGAGI (reference sequence). There are 9 residues in the CDR3. Trimming stripped 4 bases from V and 11 bases from J, with 0 bases between. The CDR3 DNA follows: TGTGCCAGCAGTTCACCCCTCCACTTT. Translating gives CASSSPLHF.

This clone showed up just once. The J gene is TRBJ1-1, the V gene TRBV11-2; no reliable D call. The CDR3 totals 17 residues. V lost 5 bases, J lost 1 base, and 20 bases lay in between. Looked up from germline, CDR1 is SGHAT and CDR2 is FQNNGV. This CDR3 is CASSHTISGSRNTEAFF. Written as DNA, the CDR3 is TGTGCCAGCAGCCACACTATCTCTGGCAGTCGGAACACTGAAGCTTTCTTT.

The chain uses TRBV6-5 and TRBJ2-7; TRBD2 is a possible D gene (5 bases). Trimming pared 7 bases from V and 2 bases from J, leaving 12 bases between. This CDR3 contains 13 residues. Germline CDR1 reads MNHEY; CDR2 reads SVGAGI. The CDR3 sequence is CASTPRGTYEQYF. As DNA, the CDR3 is TGTGCCAGCACCCCACGAGGGACCTACGAGCAGTACTTC.

In this sample, this clone turned up a few times. The rearrangement joins TRBV29-1 to TRBJ2-2; D call uncertain. The CDR3 totals 11 residues. Germline-derived CDR1 and CDR2 are SQVTM and ANQGSEA. Between the trimmed V and J ends, which lost 4 bases and 5 bases, there was a span of 5 bases. CDR3 in DNA: TGCAGCGTTGGGTCGACCGGGGAGCTGTTTTTT. It is translated as CSVGSTGELFF.

This clone was recorded a few times. The chain carries TRBV29-1 and TRBJ2-1; 7 bases agree with TRBD2. The CDR3 is made up of 13 amino acids. The ends lost 7 bases at V and 1 base at J; junction bases unmatched: 4. Germline V lookup: CDR1 SQVTM, CDR2 ANQGSEA. The CDR3 DNA sequence: TGCAGCGCCCTCGGGGGGTCCTACAATGAGCAGTTCTTC. Protein product: CSALGGSYNEQFF.

This chain uses TRBV27 with TRBJ2-3; D possibly corresponds to TRBD1 (6 bases). Trimming took off 5 bases at V and 3 bases at J, with 15 bases between the two ends. The germline gives CDR1 MNHEY, CDR2 SMNVEV (reference sequence). The CDR3 runs 15 residues. In DNA form, the CDR3 reads TGTGCCAGCAGTCTCGGACAGATACCGACAGATACGCAGTATTTT. Translating it yields CASSLGQIPTDTQYF.

This clone appeared a few times. The chain uses TRBV9 and TRBJ1-1; D uncertain. CDR1 is SGDLS, CDR2 YYNGEE, per germline. This CDR3 comprises 11 residues. The V and J ends lost 7 bases and 4 bases respectively, with 8 bases between them. CDR3 sequence reads: CASGSRTEAFF. As DNA, the CDR3 is TGTGCCAGCGGATCTCGCACTGAAGCTTTCTTT.

This clone has a single count. The gene calls are TRBV27 and TRBJ2-3, with 7 nucleotides matching TRBD1. Germline trimming cut 10 bases from V and 4 bases from J; bases unmatched to any gene: 14. This CDR3 contains 15 residues. The germline V gene encodes CDR1 MNHEY and CDR2 SMNVEV (reference sequence). As DNA, the CDR3 is TGTGCCACCAGCAGAAGACAGGGTTTCCCAGATACGCAGTATTTT. This translates into CATSRRQGFPDTQYF.

The chain joins TRBV5-6 to TRBJ1-2; D possibly corresponds to TRBD1 (6 bases). With 2 bases removed from V and 5 bases from J, the gap between germline ends came to 13 bases. This CDR3 contains 14 residues. CDR1 and CDR2 from the germline V gene are SGHDT and YYEEEE. The CDR3 here is CASSLGQIPYGYTF. The CDR3, as DNA: TGTGCCAGCAGCTTAGGACAGATACCATATGGCTACACCTTC.

This clone was seen only once. The rearrangement uses TRBV7-8 and TRBJ2-7; no clear D. Germline values: CDR1 SGHVS, CDR2 FQNEAQ. The CDR3 loop spans 12 amino acids. V lost 2 bases and J 2 bases, leaving 4 bases between the germline ends. The CDR3 DNA sequence: TGTGCCAGCAGCTTACGTCCCTACGAGCAGTACTTC. Translated: CASSLRPYEQYF.

The chain links TRBV4-1 to TRBJ1-1; D uncertain. The CDR3 length is 13 residues. Trimming left V 4 bases short and J 2 bases short, with 8 bases between. CDR1 is MGHRA, CDR2 YSYEKL, per germline. The CDR3: CASSPRENTEAFF. The CDR3 nucleotides are TGCGCCAGCAGCCCCCGGGAAAACACTGAAGCTTTCTTT.

This rearrangement joins TRBV4-1 to TRBJ1-2; the D gene is possibly TRBD1 (5 bases). The CDR3 is 13 residues long. Trimming pared 1 base from V and 7 bases from J, leaving 10 bases between. CDR1 and CDR2 from the germline V gene are MGHRA and YSYEKL. The CDR3 region has the DNA TGCGCCAGCAGCCAAGGGGGGTATGTTGGCTACACCTTC. Its protein is CASSQGGYVGYTF.

This chain links TRBV2 with TRBJ2-5, with TRBD2 matching over 9 bases. The CDR3 extends over 16 amino acids. CDR1 is SNHLY and CDR2 is FYNNEI in the germline V gene. Trimming took 4 bases from V and 2 from J; bases not matched to a gene: 8. CDR3 in amino acids: CASSGISGGIQETQYF. The CDR3 DNA sequence: TGTGCCAGCAGTGGGATTAGCGGGGGAATACAAGAGACCCAGTACTTC.

The V and J genes are TRBV6-1 and TRBJ2-1; D possibly matches TRBD1 or TRBD2 (5 bases each). This CDR3 comprises 18 residues. The germline V and J ends were trimmed by 3 bases and 0 bases, with 18 bases remaining between them. From germline, CDR1 is MNHNS and CDR2 SASEGT. CDR3 bases: TGTGCCAGCAGTGATATTACCGGGACGGTGAGCTCCTACAATGAGCAGTTCTTC. Protein product: CASSDITGTVSSYNEQFF.

This chain links TRBV29-1 with TRBJ1-2; D gene unclear. There are 14 residues in the CDR3. Germline CDR1 SQVTM, CDR2 ANQGSEA. Trimming left V 5 bases short and J 6 bases short, with 19 bases between. CDR3 in DNA: TGCAGCGTTCCCATTCTTCGAGGGATTAATGGCTACACCTTC. This codes for CSVPILRGINGYTF.